This T cell receptor beta chain emerged from a study of Ad26.COV2.S vaccination and SARS-CoV-2 variants. Study-level information: A COV1001 Ad26.COV2.S trial-arm participant provided the sample. Administration of Ad26.COV2.S was intramuscular, either once or twice 56 days apart.

As to treatment: some 20 received Ad26.COV2.S at low or high dose, single or two shots; about 5 received placebo; per-sample allocation not given. Repertoires come from day 63 after the first vaccine or placebo injection. The individual, an adult aged 18-55 years, was a donor in Boston. CDR1 is MDHEN, CDR2 SYDVKM, per germline. Trimming left V 4 bases short and J 2 bases short, with 8 bases between. The length of the CDR3 is 14 residues. Libraries were prepared by immunoSEQ multiplex PCR; TCRdb keeps only in-frame clonotypes and omits some of them. The sample shows roughly 400,000 clones, approximately 90% of them seen only once.

This TCR was sampled from a person aged 18 to 65 who received the Ad26.COV2.S COVID-19 vaccine or a placebo. The chain links TRBV28 to TRBJ1-4, with unresolved D. The sequences come from peripheral blood, collected in a trial of Ad26.COV2.S vaccine versus placebo. The CDR3 DNA reads TGTGCCAGCAGTTCGGGTACGACTAATGAAAAACTGTTTTTT. As protein: CASSSGTTNEKLFF.